This TCR beta chain emerged from a study of cytomegalovirus exposure and HLA in healthy donors. Both 60 Vbeta primers and 13 Jbeta primers went into the PCR. Libraries were prepared by immunoSEQ multiplex PCR; TCRdb keeps only in-frame clonotypes and omits some of them. The repertoire shows some 75,000 clones; the top ten hold roughly 8%. The CDR3 totals 15 residues. Germline values: CDR1 LGHNA, CDR2 YSLEER. Concerning this clone itself: One junction end disagrees with the germline gene, perhaps due to a read error.

The sequencing input was PBMCs. This chain links TRBV4-3 with TRBJ2-1; the D gene is possibly TRBD2 (6 bases). The TCR sequence derives from a female donor in good health and CMV-seropositive. This CDR3 is CASSRGLSSDNEQFF. In nucleotides, the CDR3 is TGCGCCAGCAGCCGCGGACTAAGCTCCGACAATGAGCAGTTCTTC.